Below are 15 T cell receptor beta chains sequenced from a single sample in a study of cytomegalovirus exposure and HLA in healthy donors. Primers: 60 Vbeta forward and 13 Jbeta reverse. Measured with immunoSEQ multiplex PCR; TCRdb has only the in-frame clones, and not every one. In total, the table holds about 91,000 clones. Sequenced input: PBMCs. These receptors were taken from a woman in her thirties in good health and CMV-seronegative.

The chain joins TRBV27 to TRBJ2-3, with 7 bases matching TRBD2. The V gene end was trimmed by 1 base and the J gene end by 4 bases; junction bases not matched to a gene: 8. The CDR3 length is 16 residues. CDR1 MNHEY and CDR2 SMNVEV come from the germline V gene (reference sequence). For the CDR3, the DNA is TGTGCCAGCAGTTTATTGTCAGGCGGGGGACCAGATACGCAGTATTTT. It encodes CASSLLSGGGPDTQYF.

V and J are TRBV7-9 and TRBJ2-3; perhaps TRBD2 as D (5 bases). The CDR3 extends over 15 amino acids. Germline assignment: CDR1 SEHNR and CDR2 FQNEAQ (reference sequence). The V and J ends lost 5 bases and 2 bases respectively, with 14 bases between them. In DNA, the CDR3 is TGTGCCAGCAGCCGGGGAACTCTGAACACAGATACGCAGTATTTT. Translation gives CASSRGTLNTDTQYF.

The genes are TRBV15 and TRBJ1-5; D may be TRBD1 (5 bases). The CDR3 consists of 15 residues. V was shortened by 0 bases and J by 1 base, with 7 bases between the two germline ends. Germline V CDR1 and CDR2: LNHNV, YYDKDF (reference sequence). In nucleotides, the CDR3 is TGTGCCACCAGCAGAGAGGGGGGGAGCAATCAGCCCCAGCATTTT. It specifies CATSREGGSNQPQHF.

This rearrangement joins TRBV9 to TRBJ1-2, with TRBD1 matching 7 bases. The length of the CDR3 is 17 residues. V lost 3 bases, J lost 0 bases, and 11 bases stayed unmatched. Germline CDR1 and CDR2: SGDLS and YYNGEE. CDR3 nucleotides: TGTGCCAGCAGCGCAGCGACAGGGTGGGAGACTAACTATGGCTACACCTTC. Protein product: CASSAATGWETNYGYTF.

The rearrangement links TRBV4-1 to TRBJ2-3; 9 bases are shared with TRBD2. Germline V CDR1 and CDR2: MGHRA, YSYEKL. V dropped 1 base and J dropped 5; count of bases not matched to a gene: 4. This CDR3 has 15 amino acids. The CDR3 here is CASSQGGRALDTQYF. The CDR3 DNA is TGCGCCAGCAGCCAAGGCGGGAGGGCCTTAGATACGCAGTATTTT.

The chain combines TRBV19 with TRBJ1-2; D is perhaps TRBD1 (5 bases). Germline V lookup: CDR1 LNHDA, CDR2 SQIVND (reference sequence). V lost 5 bases and J 4 bases, leaving 11 bases between the germline ends. The CDR3 loop spans 13 amino acids. The CDR3 DNA reads TGTGCCAGTAGTTTAGGGGAGGGCTATGGCTACACCTTC. Translated, it gives CASSLGEGYGYTF.

The V gene is TRBV27, the J gene TRBJ2-7, with TRBD2 matching over 8 bases. CDR3 length equals 15 residues. V shed 5 bases and J 2 bases; nucleotides not matched to a gene: 8. Germline V CDR1 and CDR2: MNHEY, SMNVEV (reference sequence). CDR3 amino acids: CASSQRGSGTYEQYF. As DNA, the CDR3 is TGTGCCAGCAGTCAACGCGGTAGCGGGACCTACGAGCAGTACTTC.

J is TRBJ2-3 and V is TRBV6-1; 9 nucleotides align to TRBD1. V lost 0 bases and J lost 3; bases outside the gene matches: 4. CDR1 is MNHNS, CDR2 SASEGT, per germline. This CDR3 contains 16 residues. The CDR3 DNA follows: TGTGCCAGCAGTGAAGCCATGACAGGGGGGACAGATACGCAGTATTTT. Residues: CASSEAMTGGTDTQYF.

The CDR3 region is CASFRTENTEAFF. The CDR3 region has the DNA TGTGCCAGCTTTAGAACAGAGAACACTGAAGCTTTCTTT. The chain employs TRBV27 and TRBJ1-1, with D uncertain. There are 13 residues in the CDR3. Trimming shortened V by 8 bases and J by 1 base, and 11 bases separated the two germline ends. Looked up from germline, CDR1 is MNHEY and CDR2 is SMNVEV (reference sequence).

The rearrangement joins TRBV7-3 to TRBJ2-3, with D tentatively TRBD2 (6 bases). CDR3 length: 15 residues. V lost 6 bases, J lost 0 bases, and 13 bases lay in between. The V gene's germline CDR1 is SGHTA and CDR2 FQGTGA. CDR3 bases: TGTGCCAGCAGTCAATTAGCGGCAAGCACAGATACGCAGTATTTT. It encodes CASSQLAASTDTQYF.

The chain employs TRBV9 and TRBJ1-2; 12 positions match TRBD1. The V segment lost 4 bases and the J segment 8 bases; nucleotides outside the gene matches: 9. The length of the CDR3 is 15 residues. Germline CDR1 reads SGDLS; CDR2 reads YYNGEE. As DNA, the CDR3 is TGTGCCAGCAGCCTTCGGGACAGGGGGCTTCAGGGCTACACCTTC. It specifies CASSLRDRGLQGYTF. The variable domain in full, with the rest retrieved from reference TRBV9 and TRBJ1-2, is DSGVTQTPKHLITATGQRVTLRCSPRSGDLSVYWYQQSLDQGLQFLIQYYNGEERAKGNILERFSAQQFPDLHSELNLSSLELGDSALYFCASSLRDRGLQGYTFGSGTRLTVV.

This sequence joins TRBV6-6 and TRBJ1-5, with 8 bases that match TRBD1. V shed 5 bases and J 4 bases; nucleotides not matched to a gene: 7. Germline V gene sequence: CDR1 MNHNY, CDR2 SVGAGI (reference sequence). This CDR3 has 15 amino acids. CDR3 sequence (DNA): TGTGCCAGCAGTCGCCCCGGGACAGGTAATCAGCCCCAGCATTTT. Translated, it gives CASSRPGTGNQPQHF.

The rearrangement joins TRBV6-5 to TRBJ1-1; a weak D match, TRBD1 (6 bases). The CDR3 covers 14 residues. Germline V CDR1 and CDR2: MNHEY, SVGAGI. Trimming cost V 6 bases and J 3 bases, with 14 bases left between them. The CDR3 spells CASSTGRGDTEAFF. CDR3 sequence (DNA): TGTGCCAGCAGCACAGGGAGAGGGGACACTGAAGCTTTCTTT.

V and J are TRBV27 and TRBJ1-5, with 9 nucleotides matching TRBD1. The CDR3 sequence is 15 residues long. The germline gives CDR1 MNHEY, CDR2 SMNVEV (reference sequence). The junction had 10 bases not matched to a gene; V was cut back by 6 bases and J by 7 bases. CDR3 nucleotide sequence: TGTGCCAGCAGCAAGGGACAGGGACTTTTGCAGCCCCAGCATTTT. It translates to CASSKGQGLLQPQHF.

This chain uses TRBV5-4 with TRBJ2-7; 10 positions agree with TRBD2. Germline CDR1 SGHNT, CDR2 YYREEE (reference sequence). The CDR3 has 18 amino acids. With 3 bases clipped from V and 5 bases from J, the junction kept 17 bases outside the gene matches. The CDR3 bases are TGTGCCAGCAGCTCCGCCGGGACTAGCGTATCCTCGGTCGACGAGCAGTACTTC. This codes for CASSSAGTSVSSVDEQYF.